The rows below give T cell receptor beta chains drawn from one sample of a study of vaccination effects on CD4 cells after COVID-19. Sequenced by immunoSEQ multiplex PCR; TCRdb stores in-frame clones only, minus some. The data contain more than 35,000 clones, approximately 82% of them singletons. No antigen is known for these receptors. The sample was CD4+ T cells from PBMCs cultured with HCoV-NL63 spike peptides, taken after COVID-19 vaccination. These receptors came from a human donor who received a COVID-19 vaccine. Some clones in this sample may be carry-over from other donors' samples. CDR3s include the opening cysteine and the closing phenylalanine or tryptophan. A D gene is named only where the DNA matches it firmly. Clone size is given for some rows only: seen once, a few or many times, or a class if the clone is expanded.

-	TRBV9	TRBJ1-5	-	TGTGCCAGCAGCGTATCGGACCGCATCGGCCCCCAGCATTTT	CASSVSDRIGPQHF
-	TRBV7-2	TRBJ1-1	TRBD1	TGTGCCAGCAGCCCGCCGGGACAGGGGGCGAACACTGAAGCTTTCTTT	CASSPPGQGANTEAFF
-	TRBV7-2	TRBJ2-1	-	TGTGCCAGCACCCCGGGACGCGAGCAGTTCTTC	CASTPGREQFF
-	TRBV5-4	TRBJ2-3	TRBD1	TGTGCCAGCAGCTTGGACAGGGGGAACACAGATACGCAGTATTTT	CASSLDRGNTDTQYF
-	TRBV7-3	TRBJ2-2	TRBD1	TGTGCCAGCAGCACCGGGACAGCGAACACCGGGGAGCTGTTTTTT	CASSTGTANTGELFF
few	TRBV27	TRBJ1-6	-	TGTGCCAGCAGTTTATACCTTAGAGGGGGGGTTAATTCACCCCTCCACTTT	CASSLYLRGGVNSPLHF
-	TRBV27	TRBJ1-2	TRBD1	TGTGCCAGCACCAGGGGGCATAACTATGGCTACACCTTC	CASTRGHNYGYTF
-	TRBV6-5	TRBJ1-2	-	TGTGCCAGCAGTTACTCAGGGGTCGGCGGCTACACCTTC	CASSYSGVGGYTF
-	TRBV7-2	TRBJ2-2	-	TGTGCCAGCAGCTTAGTCGGGGTCGCGAACACCGGGGAGCTGTTTTTT	CASSLVGVANTGELFF
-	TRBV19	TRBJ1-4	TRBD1	TGTGCCAGTAGTATCGGCCAGGGGGTAGGTGAAAAACTGTTTTTT	CASSIGQGVGEKLFF
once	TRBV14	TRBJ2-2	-	TGTGCCAGCAGCCACAGCGGCACCGGGGAGCTGTTTTTT	CASSHSGTGELFF
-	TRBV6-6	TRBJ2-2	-	TGTGCCACCTCTCTTTGGGGTTTTGGTAACACCGGGGAGCTGTTTTTT	CATSLWGFGNTGELFF
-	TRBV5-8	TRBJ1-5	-	TGTGCCAGCAGCCCATATAATCAGCCCCAGCATTTT	CASSPYNQPQHF
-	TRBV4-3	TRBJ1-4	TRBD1	TGCGCCAGCAGCCAAGAGGGACAGGGCCTTGCAACTAATGAAAAACTGTTTTTT	CASSQEGQGLATNEKLFF
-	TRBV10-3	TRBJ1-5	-	TGTGCCATCAGTGATTGGGGGATAGATAGCAATCAGCCCCAGCATTTT	CAISDWGIDSNQPQHF
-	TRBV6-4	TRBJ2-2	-	TGTGCCAGCAGTGACTATCGGCCGGGACAACCTGGGGAGCTGTTTTTT	CASSDYRPGQPGELFF
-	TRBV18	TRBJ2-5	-	TGTGCCAGCTCCCCGGGATTACAAGAGACCCAGTACTTC	CASSPGLQETQYF
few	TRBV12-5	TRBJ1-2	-	TGTGCTAGTGGTGCCCCGGGACCTCTATATGGCTACACCTTC	CASGAPGPLYGYTF
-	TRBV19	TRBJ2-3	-	TGTGCCAGTAGATTACAGGTGGCAGATACGCAGTATTTT	CASRLQVADTQYF
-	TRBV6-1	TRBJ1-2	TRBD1	TGTGCCAGCAGTGAATTGGGGACAGGGGCTTACTATGGCTACACCTTC	CASSELGTGAYYGYTF
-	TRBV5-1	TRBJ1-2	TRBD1	TGCGCCAGCAGCCCGGACAGGCCGGGGGACTATGGCTACACCTTC	CASSPDRPGDYGYTF